The sequence of this TCR beta chain was determined in a study of cytotoxic CD8 clonotypes in ibrutinib-treated CLL. Study outcomes and limitations: Shared public clonotypes were rare, and on treatment they either got smaller or stayed the same.

Libraries were prepared by immunoSEQ multiplex PCR; TCRdb keeps only in-frame clonotypes and omits some of them. This table holds about 50,000 clones, roughly 54% found once. The germline V gene encodes CDR1 DFQATT and CDR2 SNEGSKA (reference sequence). The CDR3 has 11 residues. Trimming took off 3 bases at V and 6 bases at J, with 9 bases between the two ends. Comments on this clone: What it binds is not known.

The chain couples TRBV20-1 to TRBJ2-7; D remains unclear. This sequence originates from a human donor with chronic lymphocytic leukemia. Sequenced material: PBMCs, taken at disease progression, from a patient treated with ibrutinib. The CDR3 DNA follows: TGCAGTGCTAGGTCCGACGGCGAGCAGTACTTC. Its translation is CSARSDGEQYF.